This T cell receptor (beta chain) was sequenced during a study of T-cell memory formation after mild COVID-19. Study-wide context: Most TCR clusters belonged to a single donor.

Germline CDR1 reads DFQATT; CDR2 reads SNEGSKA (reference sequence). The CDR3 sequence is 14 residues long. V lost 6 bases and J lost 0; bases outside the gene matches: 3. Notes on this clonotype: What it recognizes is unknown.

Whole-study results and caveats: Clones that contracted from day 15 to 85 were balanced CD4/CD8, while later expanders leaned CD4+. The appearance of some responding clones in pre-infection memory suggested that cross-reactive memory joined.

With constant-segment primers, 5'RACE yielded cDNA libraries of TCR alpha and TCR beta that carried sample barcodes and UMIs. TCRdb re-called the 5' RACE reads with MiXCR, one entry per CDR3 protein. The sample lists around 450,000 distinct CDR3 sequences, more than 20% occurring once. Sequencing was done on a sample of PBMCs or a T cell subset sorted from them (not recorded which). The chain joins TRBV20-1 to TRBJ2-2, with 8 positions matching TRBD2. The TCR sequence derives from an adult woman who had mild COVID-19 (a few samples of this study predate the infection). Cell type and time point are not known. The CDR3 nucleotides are TGCAGTGCCACGGGAGGGTCGAACACCGGGGAGCTGTTTTTT. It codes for CSATGGSNTGELFF.